Below are 24 T cell receptor beta chains sequenced from a single sample in a study of blood T cells in healthy people across ages. For the second PCR, which ran for about 7 to 11 cycles, a sample-barcoded 5' primer and a J-beta primer mix were used. TCRdb re-called the 5' RACE reads through MiXCR, storing one row per CDR3 protein. This sample has more than 1,400,000 distinct CDR3 sequences, with 40% to 50% found just once. The source material was blood. These receptors came from a woman under 30 in good health.

V gene TRBV4-1 combines with J gene TRBJ1-1; 8 nucleotides line up with TRBD1. V lost 6 bases, J lost 0 bases, and 6 bases stayed unmatched. Germline assignment: CDR1 MGHRA and CDR2 YSYEKL. This CDR3 is 15 amino acids long. CDR3: CASRWDRSMNTEAFF. In nucleotides, the CDR3 is TGCGCCAGCAGGTGGGACAGGTCGATGAACACTGAAGCTTTCTTT.

The chain links TRBV5-6 to TRBJ1-5, with a weak D call TRBD1 (6 bases). Trimming cost V 1 base and J 1 base, with 12 bases left between them. The germline V gene has CDR1 SGHDT and CDR2 YYEEEE. The length of the CDR3 is 16 residues. The CDR3 here is CASSLYGTQSNQPQHF. CDR3 sequence (DNA): TGTGCCAGCAGCTTGTATGGGACACAGAGCAATCAGCCCCAGCATTTT.

In this sample, this clonotype turned up a few times. V is TRBV27 and J is TRBJ2-7; 8 bases line up with TRBD1. Germline V gene data show CDR1 as MNHEY and CDR2 as SMNVEV (reference sequence). After removal of 2 bases from V and 3 bases from J, the junction contained 3 bases not matched to a gene. The CDR3 contains 14 residues. CDR3 protein: CASSLQGANYEQYF. The DNA of the CDR3 is TGTGCCAGCAGTTTACAGGGGGCTAACTACGAGCAGTACTTC.

The V call is TRBV13, the J call TRBJ2-7, with no clear D. Trimming shortened V by 5 bases and J by 2 bases, and 16 bases separated the two germline ends. This CDR3 has 15 amino acids. Germline loops: CDR1 PRHDT, CDR2 FYEKMQ (reference sequence). CDR3 sequence reads: CASSTTPAGAYEQYF. CDR3 in DNA: TGTGCCAGCAGCACCACACCTGCTGGGGCCTACGAGCAGTACTTC.

The chain combines TRBV9 with TRBJ1-4; D gene ambiguous. V lost 3 bases and J 0 bases, leaving 15 bases between the germline ends. The CDR3 has 17 residues. Per germline, CDR1 SGDLS and CDR2 YYNGEE. CDR3 sequence: CASSASDILSTNEKLFF. In DNA form, the CDR3 reads TGTGCCAGCAGCGCCTCAGACATTCTCTCAACTAATGAAAAACTGTTTTTT.

J is TRBJ2-3 and V is TRBV5-1; 10 bases align to TRBD1. The CDR3 has 15 residues. From germline, CDR1 is SGHRS and CDR2 YFSETQ. Trimming cost V 7 bases and J 1 base; bases outside gene matches: 6. The CDR3 DNA reads TGCGCCAGCCAAGCCGGGACAGGGGGCACAGATACGCAGTATTTT. It yields the protein CASQAGTGGTDTQYF. The variable domain in full, completed from reference TRBV5-1 and TRBJ2-3, reads KAGVTQTPRYLIKTRGQQVTLSCSPISGHRSVSWYQQTPGQGLQFLFEYFSETQRNKGNFPGRFSGRQFSNSRSEMNVSTLELGDSALYLCASQAGTGGTDTQYFGPGTRLTVL.

This clonotype was seen once. The chain combines TRBV11-2 with TRBJ2-5; D may match TRBD1 or TRBD2 (5 bases each). The CDR3 has 15 residues. CDR1 is SGHAT, CDR2 FQNNGV, per germline. Trimming removed 2 bases from V and 4 bases from J, with 14 bases in between. The CDR3 region has the DNA TGTGCCAGCAGCTTAAGGGGAGATGGGAGAGAGACCCAGTACTTC. Its translation: CASSLRGDGRETQYF.

There are a few counts of this clonotype. J is TRBJ2-7 and V is TRBV6-1; D possibly corresponds to TRBD1 (5 bases). The V end lost 4 bases, the J end lost 0 bases, and 7 bases lay between the germline ends. CDR3 length: 13 residues. Germline CDR1 MNHNS, CDR2 SASEGT. As DNA, the CDR3 is TGTGCCAGCAGTGGCGGACACTCCTACGAGCAGTACTTC. Translating gives CASSGGHSYEQYF.

V gene TRBV5-4 combines with J gene TRBJ2-7, with 11 bases that match TRBD2. From germline, CDR1 is SGHNT and CDR2 YYREEE (reference sequence). The CDR3 runs 16 residues. The J segment lost 6 bases and the V segment lost 0 bases, leaving 8 bases of the junction unmatched. CDR3 in DNA: TGTGCCAGCAGCTTGGGGTCTACTAGCGGGAGCTCCGAGCAGTACTTC. Protein product: CASSLGSTSGSSEQYF.

This chain links TRBV20-1 with TRBJ2-7, with D possibly TRBD2 on 7 matching bases. The J call may be mistaken, given a closer DNA end match to TRBJ2-5. Germline values: CDR1 DFQATT, CDR2 SNEGSKA (reference sequence). The CDR3 runs to 14 residues. The CDR3 spells CSALGGLAMGTQYF. The CDR3 coding sequence is TGCAGTGCTCTGGGGGGGCTAGCGATGGGGACCCAGTACTTC.

The V gene is TRBV7-6, the J gene TRBJ2-1; possibly TRBD2 for D (6 bases). Trimming stripped 3 bases from V and 7 bases from J, with 31 bases between. Germline CDR1 reads SGHVS; CDR2 reads FNYEAQ. The CDR3 is made up of 20 amino acids. CDR3 sequence (DNA): TGTGCCAGCAGCTTCGCTACGCCGGGACGAGCGGGTGATTCAGGGAATGAGCAGTTCTTC. It encodes CASSFATPGRAGDSGNEQFF.

V usage is TRBV6-6 and J usage is TRBJ2-3, with no clear D. This CDR3 comprises 14 residues. V was cut by 2 bases and J by 6 bases, with 12 bases left in between. Germline-derived CDR1 and CDR2 are MNHNY and SVGAGI (reference sequence). As DNA, the CDR3 is TGTGCCAGCAGTTACAAGAATCCTGGGGATACGCAGTATTTT. Amino acid sequence: CASSYKNPGDTQYF.

This clonotype was recorded a few times. This sequence joins TRBV7-9 and TRBJ1-2; perhaps TRBD1 as D (5 bases). Trimming cost V 5 bases and J 7 bases, with 17 bases left between them. The CDR3 covers 14 residues. CDR1 is SEHNR and CDR2 is FQNEAQ in the germline V gene (reference sequence). The CDR3 nucleotides are TGTGCCAGCAGCCCCCCAGGGACGGGTCGTGGCTACACCTTC. Encoded protein: CASSPPGTGRGYTF.

This clonotype occurred a few times. The chain couples TRBV6-1 to TRBJ2-6; no clear D. The CDR3 runs to 18 residues. Germline CDR1 and CDR2: MNHNS and SASEGT. Trimming removed 0 bases at V and 0 bases at J, with 12 bases between. CDR3 region: CASSEAGPTLSGANVLTF. The CDR3 DNA is TGTGCCAGCAGTGAAGCTGGACCCACTCTCTCTGGGGCCAACGTCCTGACTTTC.

A few counts support this clonotype. The chain recombines TRBV27 with TRBJ2-4; 7 bases line up with TRBD2. V lost 7 bases to trimming and J lost 0 bases; unmatched junction nucleotides: 6. The CDR3 is 15 amino acids. The germline gives CDR1 MNHEY, CDR2 SMNVEV (reference sequence). CDR3 sequence (DNA): TGTGCCAGCAACCCGGGGAGGGGAGCCAAAAACATTCAGTACTTC. This gives the protein CASNPGRGAKNIQYF.

In this sample, this clonotype turned up a few times. The chain uses TRBV6-6 and TRBJ2-3, with 12 bases lining up with TRBD2. Germline assignment: CDR1 MNHNY and CDR2 SVGAGI (reference sequence). V lost 4 bases to trimming and J lost 6 bases; unmatched junction nucleotides: 8. The CDR3 loop spans 16 amino acids. This chain's CDR3 is CASSSYLAGGSDTQYF. In DNA, the CDR3 is TGTGCCAGCAGTTCTTACCTAGCGGGAGGGTCGGATACGCAGTATTTT.

The rearrangement uses TRBV29-1 and TRBJ1-2, with 8 bases lining up with TRBD1. CDR1 and CDR2 (germline): SQVTM, ANQGSEA. The CDR3 is 13 amino acids. Trimming removed 6 bases from V and 6 bases from J; junction bases left unmatched: 9. The DNA for the CDR3 is TGCAGCGTGAATGACAGGGGCCTAGATGGCTACACCTTC. Amino acid sequence: CSVNDRGLDGYTF.

The chain carries TRBV9 and TRBJ2-6, with TRBD2 as a possible D gene (5 bases). The CDR3 contains 15 residues. Germline CDR1 is SGDLS and CDR2 is YYNGEE. V lost 0 bases to trimming and J lost 3 bases, with 7 bases between them. The CDR3 sequence: CASSVAGFGANVLTF. For the CDR3, the DNA is TGTGCCAGCAGCGTAGCGGGGTTTGGGGCCAACGTCCTGACTTTC.

This clonotype was recorded a few times. CDR3: CASREAGTGEGGYTF. In DNA, the CDR3 is TGTGCCAGCAGGGAAGCCGGGACAGGGGAAGGTGGCTACACCTTC. The gene calls are TRBV12-3 or TRBV12-4 and TRBJ1-2, with 10 bases matching TRBD1. V was pared by 6 bases and J by 7 bases, with 11 bases of the junction left unmatched. The CDR3 consists of 15 residues.

The V and J genes are TRBV10-3 and TRBJ2-2; D is possibly TRBD1 or TRBD2 (7 bases each). Germline values: CDR1 ENHRY, CDR2 SYGVKD. V shed 4 bases and J shed 6 bases, with 18 bases lying between them. CDR3 length: 16 amino acids. The CDR3 loop is CAISGSAGQKAGELFF. Written as DNA, the CDR3 is TGTGCCATCAGTGGCTCAGCGGGACAGAAGGCCGGGGAGCTGTTTTTT.

To note about this clonotype: A clone one base away is much larger, so this may be a read error. The J gene is TRBJ2-3, the V gene TRBV12-3 or TRBV12-4, with 15 bases fitting TRBD2. The CDR3 spans 16 residues. This CDR3 is CASTLGLAGGADAQYF. Written as DNA, the CDR3 is TGTGCCAGCACCCTGGGACTAGCGGGGGGCGCAGATGCGCAGTATTTT.

This CDR3 is CASSAAGGFGADTQYF. Written as DNA, the CDR3 is TGCGCCAGCAGCGCCGCGGGGGGCTTCGGGGCAGATACGCAGTATTTT. This chain uses TRBV5-1 with TRBJ2-3; 8 positions match TRBD2. From germline, CDR1 is SGHRS and CDR2 YFSETQ. J gave up 4 bases and V 4 bases, and 11 bases lay outside the gene matches. The length of the CDR3 is 16 residues.

The J gene is TRBJ1-1, the V gene TRBV27; D not resolved. There are 14 residues in the CDR3. V was cut by 6 bases and J by 2 bases, with 13 bases left in between. The germline V gene encodes CDR1 MNHEY and CDR2 SMNVEV (reference sequence). The DNA of the CDR3 is TGTGCCAGCAGGGCGGGGTTGGATAACACTGAAGCTTTCTTT. Translated: CASRAGLDNTEAFF.

Details on this clonotype: A read error may explain this, as a much larger clone is one base away. The genes are TRBV20-1 and TRBJ1-1; D not certain. Trimming left V 0 bases short and J 1 base short, with 9 bases between. Germline V gene lookup returns CDR1 DFQATT and CDR2 SNEGSKA (reference sequence). The CDR3 has 14 amino acids. The CDR3 reads CSARDWAANTEAFF. The CDR3 region has the DNA TGCAGTGCTAGAGATTGGGCGGCGAACACTGAAGCTTTCTTT.